These 10 T cell receptor beta chains originate from one sample sequenced in a study of cytomegalovirus exposure and HLA in healthy donors. The PCR used 60 Vbeta and 13 Jbeta primers. Some clones are missing from TCRdb's copy, which holds only in-frame ones; the method was immunoSEQ multiplex PCR. The table includes some 180,000 clones, roughly 82% detected once. Sequencing input: PBMCs. These TCRs come from a girl aged 2 to 10 in good health and CMV-seropositive.

The rearrangement links TRBV6-5 to TRBJ2-7; D might be TRBD2 (7 bases). This CDR3 region has 15 residues. The germline V and J ends were trimmed by 9 bases and 7 bases, with 25 bases remaining between them. Germline V gene lookup returns CDR1 MNHEY and CDR2 SVGAGI. This CDR3 reads CASFRRGGALGEQYF. The CDR3 DNA sequence: TGTGCCAGTTTCCGAAGAGGGGGGGCTTTAGGGGAGCAGTACTTC.

This clone came up a few times. The chain employs TRBV5-1 and TRBJ1-6, with TRBD1 identical over 7 bases. Per germline, CDR1 SGHRS and CDR2 YFSETQ. J was trimmed by 7 bases and V by 2 bases; bases with no gene match: 9. This CDR3 has 16 residues. DNA for the CDR3: TGCGCCAGCAGCTTTGACACAGGGGAAGTAAATTCACCCCTCCACTTT. Amino acid sequence: CASSFDTGEVNSPLHF. Full variable domain (remainder filled in from reference TRBV5-1 and TRBJ1-6): KAGVTQTPRYLIKTRGQQVTLSCSPISGHRSVSWYQQTPGQGLQFLFEYFSETQRNKGNFPGRFSGRQFSNSRSEMNVSTLELGDSALYLCASSFDTGEVNSPLHFGNGTRLTVT.

V is TRBV7-8 and J is TRBJ1-1, with TRBD1 matching 12 bases. V lost 5 bases and J lost 11; bases outside the gene matches: 12. Germline assignment: CDR1 SGHVS and CDR2 FQNEAQ. This CDR3 is built from 15 residues. The CDR3 sequence is CASSHGTGGTVGAFF. The CDR3 nucleotides read TGTGCCAGCAGCCACGGGACAGGGGGCACAGTAGGGGCTTTCTTT.

The V call is TRBV10-3, the J call TRBJ1-2, with D tentatively TRBD1 (6 bases). Trimming shortened V by 4 bases and J by 2 bases, and 17 bases separated the two germline ends. Germline CDR1 reads ENHRY; CDR2 reads SYGVKD. The CDR3 contains 16 residues. In DNA form, the CDR3 reads TGTGCCATCAGTGCAAACCCGGGACACAGAAACTATGGCTACACCTTC. This encodes CAISANPGHRNYGYTF.

On this clone itself: Lacking the conserved final phenylalanine or tryptophan, this CDR3 likely reflects a read error. This chain links TRBV25-1 with TRBJ2-7, with 8 bases identical to TRBD1. V was clipped by 1 base and J by 6 bases; unmatched bases: 5. CDR1 is MGHDK and CDR2 is SYGVNS in the germline V gene. CDR3 size: 14 residues. The CDR3 sequence: CASSELAGGAEQYS. The CDR3 region has the DNA TGTGCCAGCAGTGAATTGGCAGGGGGCGCCGAGCAGTACTCC.

This clone was detected only once. This chain links TRBV25-1 with TRBJ2-5; 7 positions match TRBD1. The CDR3 runs to 17 residues. Per germline, CDR1 MGHDK and CDR2 SYGVNS. Trimming took 2 bases from V and 1 from J; bases not matched to a gene: 10. The CDR3 nucleotides are TGTGCCAGCAGTGAAAGGAAGACAGGGAGTATCCAAGAGACCCAGTACTTC. Amino acid sequence: CASSERKTGSIQETQYF.

The chain combines TRBV6-1 with TRBJ1-3; no clear D gene. The V gene lost 7 bases and the J gene lost 0 bases, with 13 bases spanning the gap. Looked up from germline, CDR1 is MNHNS and CDR2 is SASEGT. The CDR3 runs to 15 residues. CDR3 DNA: TGTGCCAGCAAAAGAGGCCCCCTCTCTGGAAACACCATATATTTT. Protein sequence: CASKRGPLSGNTIYF.

The chain links TRBV6-5 to TRBJ2-1; 7 bases fit TRBD2. Germline values: CDR1 MNHEY, CDR2 SVGAGI. The V segment lost 8 bases and the J segment 9 bases; nucleotides outside the gene matches: 13. The CDR3 is 14 amino acids. The CDR3 region is CASAQLAVPAEQFF. The DNA for the CDR3 is TGTGCCAGCGCCCAGCTAGCGGTTCCCGCTGAGCAGTTCTTC.

The chain couples TRBV6-1 to TRBJ2-7; the match to TRBD1 covers 7 bases. The trim removed 4 bases at V and 2 bases at J, leaving 5 bases unmatched. Germline V CDR1 and CDR2: MNHNS, SASEGT. This CDR3 has 14 amino acids. CDR3 in DNA: TGTGCCAGCAGTGTACAGGGGCAGACCTACGAGCAGTACTTC. Translated, it gives CASSVQGQTYEQYF.

There are a few counts of this clone. The chain carries TRBV5-1 and TRBJ2-3; TRBD2 matches 8 bases. V lost 4 bases, J lost 3 bases, and 4 bases stayed unmatched. Germline assignment: CDR1 SGHRS and CDR2 YFSETQ. The CDR3 runs 14 residues. The CDR3 DNA follows: TGCGCCAGCAGCCTCTCGGGAGGGACAGATACGCAGTATTTT. Amino acids: CASSLSGGTDTQYF.